Below, 9 T cell receptor beta chains from the same sample are listed, as sequenced in a study of CD8+ T cells in alopecia areata. In each case, RNA was isolated and then reverse transcribed into cDNA as the sequencing template. TCRdb's table, derived via immunoSEQ multiplex PCR, lists solely in-frame clones and lacks some. The data show about 210,000 clones, roughly two fifths seen once. Treatment here: oral pan-JAK inhibitor, 5-10 mg twice daily. The specimen was CD4+ T cells sorted from blood, collected at roughly week 30, from a patient treated with tofacitinib. The source is a human donor with alopecia areata.

In its sample, this clone was seen a few times. The chain combines TRBV27 with TRBJ1-3; TRBD1 might be the D (6 bases). Trimming stripped 5 bases from V and 0 bases from J, with 14 bases between. The CDR3 consists of 16 residues. CDR1 and CDR2 from the germline V gene are MNHEY and SMNVEV (reference sequence). The CDR3 coding sequence is TGTGCCAGCAGTCGAGACCGGGACATCTCTGGAAACACCATATATTTT. Translated, it gives CASSRDRDISGNTIYF.

V and J are TRBV6-6 and TRBJ1-1; TRBD1 might be the D (5 bases). V lost 1 base and J lost 4, with 10 bases in between. Germline-derived CDR1 and CDR2 are MNHNY and SVGAGI (reference sequence). The CDR3 spans 14 residues. CDR3 coding DNA: TGTGCCAGCAGTTACTGGCAGGGCTCCACTGAAGCTTTCTTT. Translation: CASSYWQGSTEAFF.

This clone was seen only a few times. The V and J genes are TRBV11-2 and TRBJ2-7; TRBD2 agrees at 10 bases. This CDR3 spans 16 amino acids. CDR1 and CDR2 (germline): SGHAT, FQNNGV. V gave up 4 bases and J gave up 0 bases; unmatched junction bases: 6. The CDR3 spells CASSSPSSGGSYEQYF. The CDR3 nucleotides are TGTGCCAGCAGCTCGCCCTCTAGCGGGGGCTCCTACGAGCAGTACTTC.

The chain uses TRBV2 and TRBJ1-5; D is possibly TRBD1 (5 bases). V shed 4 bases and J shed 5 bases, with 9 bases lying between them. The V gene's germline CDR1 is SNHLY and CDR2 FYNNEI. The CDR3 length is 13 residues. CDR3 loop: CASSGGSYQPQHF. In nucleotides, the CDR3 is TGTGCCAGCAGTGGGGGCAGTTATCAGCCCCAGCATTTT. Together with reference TRBV2 and TRBJ1-5, the CDR3 gives the full variable domain: EPEVTQTPSHQVTQMGQEVILRCVPISNHLYFYWYRQILGQKVEFLVSFYNNEISEKSEIFDDQFSVERPDGSNFTLKIRSTKLEDSAMYFCASSGGSYQPQHFGDGTRLSIL.

The rearrangement uses TRBV6-5 and TRBJ1-6; D gene uncertain. Trimming took 6 bases from V and 4 from J, leaving 4 bases between them. The CDR3 runs 12 residues. Germline loops: CDR1 MNHEY, CDR2 SVGAGI. The CDR3 DNA reads TGTGCCAGCAGGCCTTATAATTCACCCCTCCACTTT. Its protein product is CASRPYNSPLHF.

This chain uses TRBV28 with TRBJ2-2, with D maybe TRBD2 (6 bases). Germline lookup yields CDR1 MDHEN and CDR2 SYDVKM. V lost 2 bases, J lost 0 bases, and 7 bases lay in between. The length of the CDR3 is 15 residues. The DNA of the CDR3 is TGTGCCAGCAGTTTACCGGGAGCGAACACCGGGGAGCTGTTTTTT. Translated: CASSLPGANTGELFF.

The chain carries TRBV9 and TRBJ2-7, with 9 nucleotides matching TRBD1. The V and J ends lost 3 bases and 3 bases, in that order; junction bases with no gene match: 4. Per germline, CDR1 SGDLS and CDR2 YYNGEE. The CDR3 is made up of 14 amino acids. This CDR3 is CASSGGQGIYEQYF. In DNA, the CDR3 is TGTGCCAGCAGCGGAGGACAGGGGATCTACGAGCAGTACTTC.

This clone was seen only a few times. V is TRBV29-1 and J is TRBJ2-7; TRBD1 matches 9 bases. J lost 4 bases, V lost 6 bases, and 4 bases had no gene match. The V gene's germline CDR1 is SQVTM and CDR2 ANQGSEA. This CDR3 region has 12 residues. The CDR3 here is CSVQTGGYEQYF. The CDR3 bases are TGCAGCGTCCAGACAGGGGGTTACGAGCAGTACTTC.

The chain carries TRBV18 and TRBJ2-4; D remains ambiguous. The CDR3 has 16 amino acids. Trimming shortened V by 3 bases and J by 0 bases, and 12 bases separated the two germline ends. Germline-derived CDR1 and CDR2 are KGHSH and LQKENI. The CDR3 loop is CASSPNNQIAKNIQYF. The CDR3 nucleotides read TGTGCCAGCTCACCGAACAATCAGATAGCCAAAAACATTCAGTACTTC.